This TCR beta chain was obtained from a study of shared clonotypes between healthy human individuals. About the research overall: Those who served as donors were a couple of women and three men between the ages of 18 and 49.

At deep level, the assay was performed. Generated by immunoSEQ multiplex PCR, the TCRdb table keeps only in-frame clones and is missing some. Of under 2,500,000 clones listed, around 95% are singletons. Input material: naive CD4+ T cells sorted from blood. Subset: CD45RA+ positively selected. The TCR was taken from a man between 18 and 35 years old in good health.

CDR3 nucleotide sequence: TGTGCCAGCAGCTTAGCCCCCGGGGGGGCCGCCTATGGCTACACCTTC. Its translation: CASSLAPGGAAYGYTF. The chain links TRBV11-2 to TRBJ1-2; D is possibly TRBD1 (6 bases). V was clipped by 1 base and J by 4 bases, with 16 bases between them. The germline CDR1 and CDR2 sequences are SGHAT and FQNNGV. The CDR3 has 16 amino acids.